Listed here are 17 T cell receptor beta chains from one sample, sequenced in a study of vaccination effects on CD4 cells after COVID-19. Using immunoSEQ multiplex PCR, the repertoire was profiled, and TCRdb retains in-frame clones only, with some absent. The table has about 66,000 clones, about 80% seen once; the top ten hold approximately 0.95%. No cognate antigen is known for these TCRs. Peptide-pool stimulation followed by sequencing identified expanded antigen-specific CD4+ clonotypes in the ViraFEST assay. Following culture for about ten days, CD4+ T cells were isolated. Every participant took two doses of the BNT162b2 or mRNA-1273 vaccine. The specimen comprised CD4+ T cells from PBMCs cultured with HCoV-OC43 spike peptides, sampled after COVID-19 vaccination. Subset of the sample: HCoV-OC43 spike overlapping peptide pool stimulation. The receptors were gathered from a human donor who received a COVID-19 vaccine.

The gene calls are TRBV11-2 and TRBJ2-5, with a weak D call TRBD1 (6 bases). The V end was cut by 1 base, the J end by 0 bases, with 15 bases between. The CDR3 loop spans 17 amino acids. Germline V gives CDR1 SGHAT, CDR2 FQNNGV. DNA of the CDR3: TGTGCCAGCAGCTTAGGCGCTACACAGGGCTACCAAGAGACCCAGTACTTC. It encodes CASSLGATQGYQETQYF.

The chain uses TRBV6-5 and TRBJ2-2; no clear D. V was pared by 8 bases and J by 2 bases, with 15 bases between. In germline, CDR1 is MNHEY, CDR2 SVGAGI. This CDR3 spans 15 amino acids. CDR3 residues: CASGLTNLNTGELFF. Here the CDR3 DNA reads TGTGCCAGCGGTCTTACAAACCTAAACACCGGGGAGCTGTTTTTT.

The chain is built from TRBV28 and TRBJ1-2; tentative D call: TRBD1 (5 bases). Germline V gene data show CDR1 as MDHEN and CDR2 as SYDVKM. V was pared by 4 bases and J by 4 bases, with 13 bases between. This CDR3 comprises 14 residues. The CDR3 DNA reads as TGTGCCAGCAGTTGGAGGGGCAAGTCCTATGGCTACACCTTC. Translation gives CASSWRGKSYGYTF.

The chain joins TRBV7-2 to TRBJ1-6, with D hard to call. Germline V gives CDR1 SGHTA, CDR2 FQGNSA. CDR3 length: 16 residues. Trimming removed 0 bases from V and 9 bases from J, with 15 bases in between. The CDR3 spells CASSLASVGLGSPLHF. In nucleotides, the CDR3 is TGTGCCAGCAGCTTAGCTTCGGTGGGTTTGGGTTCACCCCTCCACTTT.

The V call is TRBV12-3 or TRBV12-4, the J call TRBJ1-2; no definite D call. CDR3 length equals 13 residues. V was pared by 1 base and J by 4 bases, with 7 bases between. CDR3 in amino acids: CASSLGLSYGYTF. CDR3 DNA: TGTGCCAGCAGTTTAGGCCTCAGCTATGGCTACACCTTC.

The CDR3 region has the DNA TGTGCCAGCAGTGAAGCGGATGGGGTCTACAATGAGCAGTTCTTC. Its protein is CASSEADGVYNEQFF. This sequence joins TRBV6-4 and TRBJ2-1; possibly TRBD2 for D (5 bases). The V gene's germline CDR1 is MRHNA and CDR2 SNTAGT. CDR3 size: 15 residues. V was clipped by 3 bases and J by 3 bases, with 12 bases between them.

This clone was picked up a small number of times. The chain links TRBV4-2 to TRBJ1-6, with 7 bases identical to TRBD1. V was pared by 1 base and J by 1 base, with 1 base of the junction left unmatched. The germline gives CDR1 LGHNA, CDR2 YNFKEQ. CDR3 length: 16 residues. CDR3 sequence: CASSQGTGSYNSPLHF. The CDR3 region has the DNA TGTGCCAGCAGCCAAGGGACAGGATCCTATAATTCACCCCTCCACTTT.

V gene TRBV6-5 combines with J gene TRBJ1-3; 8 bases align to TRBD1. Unmatched junction bases numbered 4, after V lost 10 bases and J lost 2 bases. This CDR3 is built from 13 residues. Germline V lookup: CDR1 MNHEY, CDR2 SVGAGI. The CDR3 region is CATSRGPGNTIYF. For the CDR3, the DNA is TGTGCCACCTCCAGGGGGCCTGGAAACACCATATATTTT.

The V and J genes are TRBV6-1 and TRBJ1-2, with no clear D. The germline CDR1 and CDR2 sequences are MNHNS and SASEGT. The CDR3 consists of 15 residues. V dropped 2 bases and J dropped 1 base, with 11 bases sitting between them. This CDR3 is CASSELGINNYGYTF. The DNA for the CDR3 is TGTGCCAGCAGTGAACTGGGCATAAATAACTATGGCTACACCTTC.

The chain recombines TRBV27 with TRBJ2-5; a possible D gene is TRBD1 (6 bases). The CDR3 consists of 13 residues. In germline, CDR1 is MNHEY, CDR2 SMNVEV (reference sequence). V lost 7 bases and J lost 0, with 9 bases in between. CDR3 sequence (DNA): TGTGCCAGCATGGGACACAACCAAGAGACCCAGTACTTC. It codes for CASMGHNQETQYF.

The chain carries TRBV5-4 and TRBJ1-2, with 7 bases matching TRBD1. Germline lookup yields CDR1 SGHNT and CDR2 YYREEE (reference sequence). This CDR3 has 13 residues. With 0 bases clipped from V and 6 bases from J, the junction kept 2 bases outside the gene matches. The CDR3 loop reads CASSLAGQDGYTF. Here the CDR3 DNA reads TGTGCCAGCAGCTTGGCCGGACAGGATGGCTACACCTTC.

The chain has TRBV7-8 and TRBJ2-7; D call uncertain. This CDR3 is built from 15 residues. V lost 1 base and J 4 bases, leaving 14 bases between the germline ends. Germline V gene data show CDR1 as SGHVS and CDR2 as FQNEAQ. Here the CDR3 DNA reads TGTGCCAGCAGCTTAGTCCCCGGATCCGGTTACGAGCAGTACGTC. This translates into CASSLVPGSGYEQYV.

This chain links TRBV18 with TRBJ2-5, with 7 positions matching TRBD1. Germline assignment: CDR1 KGHSH and CDR2 LQKENI. CDR3 length: 13 amino acids. V lost 5 bases to trimming and J lost 4 bases; unmatched junction nucleotides: 4. DNA for the CDR3: TGTGCCAGCTCAGCCAACAGGGGAGAGACCCAGTACTTC. This translates into CASSANRGETQYF. Supplemented by reference TRBV18 and TRBJ2-5, the full variable domain reads NAGVMQNPRHLVRRRGQEARLRCSPMKGHSHVYWYRQLPEEGLKFMVYLQKENIIDESGMPKERFSAEFPKEGPSILRIQQVVRGDSAAYFCASSANRGETQYFGPGTRLLVL.

This sequence joins TRBV6-5 and TRBJ1-1, with TRBD1 as a possible D gene (6 bases). The V gene lost 7 bases and the J gene lost 1 base, with 13 bases spanning the gap. The V gene's germline CDR1 is MNHEY and CDR2 SVGAGI. The CDR3 runs to 14 residues. CDR3 in DNA: TGTGCCAGCAATAAACAGGGAGGGAACACTGAAGCTTTCTTT. It yields the protein CASNKQGGNTEAFF.

This clone was picked up a small number of times. This chain connects TRBV5-1 to TRBJ1-1; unclear D gene. Trimming cost V 5 bases and J 1 base, with 9 bases left between them. The CDR3 is 13 residues long. Germline loops: CDR1 SGHRS, CDR2 YFSETQ. DNA for the CDR3: TGCGCCAGCAGGCCAGACCCGAACACTGAAGCTTTCTTT. Translating it yields CASRPDPNTEAFF.

DNA of the CDR3: TGCGCCAGCAGCCCCGGGGGGGGTTCCACCGGGGAGCTGTTTTTT. Translating it yields CASSPGGGSTGELFF. The chain combines TRBV5-1 with TRBJ2-2, with 8 bases lining up with TRBD2. The CDR3 length is 15 residues. J lost 4 bases, V lost 4 bases, and 6 bases had no gene match. CDR1 is SGHRS, CDR2 YFSETQ, per germline.

This sequence joins TRBV5-6 and TRBJ1-2, with D unresolved. The CDR3 consists of 14 residues. Germline values: CDR1 SGHDT, CDR2 YYEEEE. With 0 bases removed from V and 2 bases from J, the gap between germline ends came to 8 bases. The CDR3 loop is CASSLGHLNYGYTF. For the CDR3, the DNA is TGTGCCAGCAGCTTGGGACACTTAAACTATGGCTACACCTTC.